Below, 22 T cell receptor beta chains from the same sample are listed, as sequenced in a study of beta chain features in type 1 diabetes. Expressed TCRB transcripts were sequenced, since all the RNA that had been isolated was reverse transcribed. Clones were read by immunoSEQ multiplex PCR, and TCRdb kept only the in-frame ones, dropping some. The data contain around 170,000 clones, 7.5% to 10% of them singletons. Sequencing input: central memory CD4+ T cells from blood. The receptors here all came from a woman aged 18-29 years in good health.

This clone occurred a few times. The chain carries TRBV7-9 and TRBJ1-6; TRBD1 might be the D (5 bases). V was clipped by 4 bases and J by 7 bases, with 14 bases between them. The CDR3 is made up of 15 amino acids. Germline V CDR1 and CDR2: SEHNR, FQNEAQ (reference sequence). The CDR3 loop is CASSSPTRGNSPLHF. The CDR3 nucleotides read TGTGCCAGCAGCTCACCGACAAGGGGCAATTCACCCCTCCACTTT.

J is TRBJ1-5 and V is TRBV29-1; D not certain. V lost 6 bases to trimming and J lost 9 bases, with 27 bases between them. The length of the CDR3 is 16 residues. Germline-derived CDR1 and CDR2 are SQVTM and ANQGSEA. The DNA of the CDR3 is TGCAGCGTGGCCTCTGGCGGCTCGGCTCTTGATGGGCCCCAGCATTTT. It encodes CSVASGGSALDGPQHF.

The genes are TRBV29-1 and TRBJ2-7; D might be TRBD1 (5 bases). Germline assignment: CDR1 SQVTM and CDR2 ANQGSEA. V gave up 4 bases and J gave up 7 bases, with 11 bases separating them. This CDR3 contains 11 residues. The CDR3: CSVAGLREQYF. DNA of the CDR3: TGCAGCGTTGCAGGGCTGAGGGAGCAGTACTTC.

The chain carries TRBV7-2 and TRBJ1-2, with TRBD1 matching 10 bases. V gave up 5 bases and J gave up 4 bases; unmatched junction bases: 4. The CDR3 runs to 14 residues. CDR1 is SGHTA and CDR2 is FQGNSA in the germline V gene. The CDR3 DNA is TGTGCCAGCAGCCTGGACAGGGGGGCCTATGGCTACACCTTC. Its protein product is CASSLDRGAYGYTF.

This clone came up a few times. The chain is built from TRBV30 and TRBJ1-2; TRBD1 matches at 8 bases. The length of the CDR3 is 14 residues. The V and J ends lost 2 bases and 4 bases, in that order; junction bases with no gene match: 6. CDR1 GTSNPN and CDR2 SVGIG come from the germline V gene (reference sequence). Written as DNA, the CDR3 is TGTGCCTGGAGTTCAGGGGGCGTTTTCTATGGCTACACCTTC. It specifies CAWSSGGVFYGYTF.

The chain recombines TRBV20-1 with TRBJ1-1; D gene ambiguous. The CDR3 runs 10 residues. V gave up 5 bases and J gave up 5 bases, with 6 bases separating them. Germline-derived CDR1 and CDR2 are DFQATT and SNEGSKA (reference sequence). The CDR3: CSAGETEAFF. Here the CDR3 DNA reads TGCAGTGCTGGGGAGACTGAAGCTTTCTTT.

This clone was found a few times. CDR3 coding DNA: TGCGCCAGCAGCGCAGGGAGGGACTCCCCCACAGGGCAGTTCTTC. This translates into CASSAGRDSPTGQFF. This chain links TRBV5-1 with TRBJ2-1; 7 bases align to TRBD2. Unmatched junction bases numbered 16, after V lost 4 bases and J lost 12 bases. The CDR3 has 15 amino acids. Germline V gene lookup returns CDR1 SGHRS and CDR2 YFSETQ.

This clone was seen a handful of times. CDR3 coding DNA: TGCGCCAGCAGTGAGTTTAACAATGAGCAGTTCTTC. Translated: CASSEFNNEQFF. The J gene is TRBJ2-1, the V gene TRBV10-2; no firm D call. V gave up 1 base and J gave up 5 bases, with 3 bases separating them. The CDR3 extends over 12 amino acids. Germline CDR1 reads WSHSY; CDR2 reads SAAADI.

The J gene is TRBJ2-5, the V gene TRBV7-8; weak D call: TRBD2 (6 bases). CDR1 and CDR2 from the germline V gene are SGHVS and FQNEAQ. Between the trimmed V and J ends, which lost 6 bases and 0 bases, there was a span of 11 bases. The CDR3 contains 14 residues. The CDR3 bases are TGTGCCAGCAGGTTGGACTATAACCAAGAGACCCAGTACTTC. It specifies CASRLDYNQETQYF. The full variable domain, rest sourced from reference TRBV7-8 and TRBJ2-5, is GAGVSQSPRYKVAKRGQDVALRCDPISGHVSLFWYQQALGQGPEFLTYFQNEAQLDKSGLPSDRFFAERPEGSVSTLKIQRTQQEDSAVYLCASRLDYNQETQYFGPGTRLLVL.

The J gene is TRBJ2-3, the V gene TRBV30; 9 positions agree with TRBD2. Looked up from germline, CDR1 is GTSNPN and CDR2 is SVGIG (reference sequence). V lost 1 base to trimming and J lost 5 bases; unmatched junction nucleotides: 7. The CDR3 runs to 15 residues. The CDR3 loop is CAWSGWRGGEDTQYF. The CDR3 DNA sequence: TGTGCCTGGAGTGGGTGGCGGGGGGGCGAAGATACGCAGTATTTT.

This clone was seen more than once but under ten times. V usage is TRBV6-5 and J usage is TRBJ1-1; weak D call: TRBD1 (5 bases). The CDR3 spans 13 residues. CDR1 and CDR2 from the germline V gene are MNHEY and SVGAGI. V shed 8 bases and J shed 3 bases, with 13 bases lying between them. CDR3 bases: TGTGCCAGCGGTGCAGGGCGCGACACTGAAGCTTTCTTT. Its translation is CASGAGRDTEAFF.

This clone was counted only a few times. V is TRBV7-2 and J is TRBJ1-1; weak D call: TRBD1 (6 bases). This CDR3 is built from 13 residues. Trimming stripped 2 bases from V and 5 bases from J, with 9 bases between. Germline V CDR1 and CDR2: SGHTA, FQGNSA. CDR3 nucleotide sequence: TGTGCCAGCAGCTTAATGCAGGGGACTGAAGCTTTCTTT. Protein sequence: CASSLMQGTEAFF.

For the CDR3, the DNA is TGCGCCAGCAGCCATCCCTTCGCGGGGACAGATGAAAAACTGTTTTTT. Its protein product is CASSHPFAGTDEKLFF. This rearrangement joins TRBV4-3 to TRBJ1-4, with 7 bases identical to TRBD1. This CDR3 has 16 amino acids. Germline V gives CDR1 LGHNA, CDR2 YSLEER. The V and J ends lost 3 bases and 6 bases, in that order; junction bases with no gene match: 10.

In its sample, this clone was seen a few times. The rearrangement uses TRBV28 and TRBJ1-1, with TRBD1 identical over 8 bases. Germline V gene data show CDR1 as MDHEN and CDR2 as SYDVKM. The CDR3 consists of 13 residues. The junction had 10 bases not matched to a gene; V was cut back by 5 bases and J by 11 bases. The CDR3 DNA reads as TGTGCCAGCAGTGTTCCTACTAGGGACAGGGCTTTCTTT. Protein product: CASSVPTRDRAFF.

In its sample, this clone was seen a few times. In the same sample, other DNA sequences code for this CDR3. The CDR3 DNA follows: TGTGCCAGCAGTTACGGCCAGGGTAGCACTGAAGCTTTCTTT. This encodes CASSYGQGSTEAFF. The chain uses TRBV6-5 and TRBJ1-1; maybe TRBD1 (5 bases). The V and J ends lost 2 bases and 4 bases respectively, with 11 bases between them. CDR3 length: 14 amino acids. CDR1 is MNHEY and CDR2 is SVGAGI in the germline V gene.

V and J are TRBV7-2 and TRBJ2-1, with 12 bases lining up with TRBD2. The V gene end was trimmed by 5 bases and the J gene end by 2 bases; junction bases not matched to a gene: 7. The CDR3 spans 17 residues. Germline V CDR1 and CDR2: SGHTA, FQGNSA. In DNA form, the CDR3 reads TGTGCCAGCAGCACACGGACTAGCGGGAAGCCCTACAATGAGCAGTTCTTC. Protein: CASSTRTSGKPYNEQFF.

This clone was seen only a few times. The chain has TRBV28 and TRBJ1-5; D possibly corresponds to TRBD1 (6 bases). The length of the CDR3 is 18 residues. V lost 2 bases to trimming and J lost 1 base, with 18 bases between them. Germline V CDR1 and CDR2: MDHEN, SYDVKM. CDR3 amino acids: CASSLPQRGFRSNQPQHF. CDR3 sequence (DNA): TGTGCCAGCAGTTTACCCCAAAGGGGGTTTAGGAGCAATCAGCCCCAGCATTTT. Using reference TRBV28 and TRBJ1-5 for the parts outside the CDR3, the full variable domain is DVKVTQSSRYLVKRTGEKVFLECVQDMDHENMFWYRQDPGLGLRLIYFSYDVKMKEKGDIPEGYSVSREKKERFSLILESASTNQTSMYLCASSLPQRGFRSNQPQHFGDGTRLSIL.

This clone was observed a handful of times. This rearrangement joins TRBV25-1 to TRBJ2-1; TRBD2 is a possible D gene (6 bases). This CDR3 region has 16 residues. Germline V lookup: CDR1 MGHDK, CDR2 SYGVNS. The V end lost 6 bases, the J end lost 0 bases, and 15 bases lay between the germline ends. Written as DNA, the CDR3 is TGTGCCAGCAGGGTCGCGTACGGGGGCTCCTACAATGAGCAGTTCTTC. Translation: CASRVAYGGSYNEQFF.

This clone showed up just a few times. The rearrangement links TRBV6-5 to TRBJ2-7; 12 bases are shared with TRBD2. V lost 6 bases and J lost 1; bases outside the gene matches: 4. The germline V gene encodes CDR1 MNHEY and CDR2 SVGAGI. This CDR3 is 15 amino acids long. Written as DNA, the CDR3 is TGTGCCAGCAGGGTGACTAGCGGGGGTTCCTACGAGCAGTACTTC. Protein: CASRVTSGGSYEQYF.

This clone came up a few times. The V gene is TRBV13, the J gene TRBJ2-5; a weak D match, TRBD1 (6 bases). The CDR3 is made up of 14 amino acids. V was cut by 9 bases and J by 5 bases, with 19 bases left in between. Germline V gene data show CDR1 as PRHDT and CDR2 as FYEKMQ (reference sequence). Written as DNA, the CDR3 is TGTGCCAGTCAATTCAGGGGACCTGACGAGACCCAGTACTTC. It codes for CASQFRGPDETQYF.

This sequence joins TRBV6-1 and TRBJ1-1, with a weak D call TRBD1 (5 bases). The CDR3 spans 12 residues. V was pared by 8 bases and J by 1 base, with 8 bases between. Germline values: CDR1 MNHNS, CDR2 SASEGT. CDR3 region: CASSGRNTEAFF. Written as DNA, the CDR3 is TGTGCCAGCTCAGGGCGGAACACTGAAGCTTTCTTT.

The rearrangement uses TRBV7-9 and TRBJ2-7; 10 bases are shared with TRBD1. The CDR3 extends over 14 amino acids. Germline loops: CDR1 SEHNR, CDR2 FQNEAQ (reference sequence). J lost 3 bases, V lost 4 bases, and 3 bases had no gene match. This chain's CDR3 is CASSSGTGVYEQYF. CDR3 bases: TGTGCCAGCAGCTCCGGGACAGGGGTCTACGAGCAGTACTTC.